The sequence of this T cell receptor (beta chain) was determined in a study of cytomegalovirus exposure and HLA in healthy donors. Study results and limitations: Rarity marked most TCR sequences, yet some public TCRs occurred in many donors.

A few counts support this clone. Antigen specificity is unknown. The PCR contained 60 Vbeta and 13 Jbeta primers. Some clones are missing from TCRdb's copy, which holds only in-frame ones; the method was immunoSEQ multiplex PCR. The sample has 72,000 or so clones, around 75% seen once. There are 14 residues in the CDR3. With 2 bases removed from V and 0 bases from J, the gap between germline ends came to 8 bases. Germline V lookup: CDR1 GTSNPN, CDR2 SVGIG (reference sequence). This receptor was taken from a woman in her twenties or thirties in good health and CMV-seropositive. Material for sequencing was PBMCs. The chain carries TRBV30 and TRBJ1-5, with D hard to call. The CDR3 loop is CAWSRRDSNQPQHF. The CDR3 DNA is TGTGCCTGGAGTCGACGGGATAGCAATCAGCCCCAGCATTTT. Full variable domain (rest looked up from reference TRBV30 and TRBJ1-5): SQTIHQWPATLVQPVGSPLSLECTVEGTSNPNLYWYRQAAGRGLQLLFYSVGIGQISSEVPQNLSASRPQDRQFILSSKKLLLSDSGFYLCAWSRRDSNQPQHFGDGTRLSIL.